The clone carrying this TCR beta chain was detected many times. Its antigen is as yet unknown. These data come from a study of early T cells in non-severe SARS-CoV-2 infection. Looking at the study overall: It was bulk RNA from unsorted whole blood that was sequenced, and the chains were unpaired.

The CDR3 extends over 13 amino acids. With 6 bases removed from V and 0 bases from J, the gap between germline ends came to 12 bases. Germline V CDR1 and CDR2: SQVTM, ANQGSEA. TCRdb re-called the 5' RACE reads through MiXCR, storing one row per CDR3 protein. The table includes around 71,000 distinct CDR3 sequences, 9% to 10% detected once. Study outcomes and limitations: Comparison of clonotypes with VDJdb favored anti-spike CD8 responses while missing private and CD4 specificities.

The chain carries TRBV29-1 and TRBJ2-7; D not resolved. The sequenced sample was whole blood, obtained at baseline. The clonotype was recovered from an adult who was a healthcare worker with PCR-confirmed SARS-CoV-2 infection or an uninfected control (not recorded which). The CDR3 spells CSVHGQSSYEQYF. The CDR3 DNA follows: TGCAGCGTCCACGGGCAGTCCTCCTACGAGCAGTACTTC.